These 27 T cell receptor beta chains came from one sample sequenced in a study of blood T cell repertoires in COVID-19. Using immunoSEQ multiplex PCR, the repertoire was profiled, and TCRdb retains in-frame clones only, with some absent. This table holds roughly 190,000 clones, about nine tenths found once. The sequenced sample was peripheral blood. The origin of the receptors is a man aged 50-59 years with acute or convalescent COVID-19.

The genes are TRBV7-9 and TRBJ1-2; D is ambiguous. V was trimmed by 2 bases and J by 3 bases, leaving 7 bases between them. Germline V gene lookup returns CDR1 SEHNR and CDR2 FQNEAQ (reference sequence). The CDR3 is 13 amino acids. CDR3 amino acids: CASSLSSYYGYTF. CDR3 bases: TGTGCCAGCAGCTTATCCTCCTACTATGGCTACACCTTC.

The CDR3 DNA reads TGTGCCAGCAGTCCCCATATGGGGCCAGGGGAGGGGCGACGAGTTACTGGGGCCAACGTCCTGACTTTC. This translates into CASSPHMGPGEGRRVTGANVLTF. The chain has TRBV27 and TRBJ2-6, with D perhaps matching TRBD2 (7 bases). CDR1 is MNHEY, CDR2 SMNVEV, per germline (reference sequence). The CDR3 runs to 23 residues. The germline V and J ends were trimmed by 5 bases and 2 bases, with 34 bases remaining between them. The whole variable domain, filled in from reference TRBV27 and TRBJ2-6, reads EAQVTQNPRYLITVTGKKLTVTCSQNMNHEYMSWYRQDPGLGLRQIYYSMNVEVTDKGDVPEGYKVSRKEKRNFPLILESPSPNQTSLYFCASSPHMGPGEGRRVTGANVLTFGAGSRLTVL.

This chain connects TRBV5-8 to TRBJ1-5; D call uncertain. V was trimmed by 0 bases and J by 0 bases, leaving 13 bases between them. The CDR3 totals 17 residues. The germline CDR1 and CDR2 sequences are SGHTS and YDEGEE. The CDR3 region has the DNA TGTGCCAGCAGCTTGGCTCCAAGCCCCTCTAGCAATCAGCCCCAGCATTTT. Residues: CASSLAPSPSSNQPQHF. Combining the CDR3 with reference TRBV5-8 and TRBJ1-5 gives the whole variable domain EAGVTQSPTHLIKTRGQQATLRCSPISGHTSVYWYQQALGLGLQFLLWYDEGEERNRGNFPPRFSGRQFPNYSSELNVNALELEDSALYLCASSLAPSPSSNQPQHFGDGTRLSIL.

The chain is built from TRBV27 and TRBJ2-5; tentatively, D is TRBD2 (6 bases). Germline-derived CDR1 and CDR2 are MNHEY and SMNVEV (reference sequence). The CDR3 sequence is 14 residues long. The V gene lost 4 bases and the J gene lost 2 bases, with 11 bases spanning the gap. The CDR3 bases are TGTGCCAGCAGTTCCGTCGGGGGTCAAGAGACCCAGTACTTC. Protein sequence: CASSSVGGQETQYF.

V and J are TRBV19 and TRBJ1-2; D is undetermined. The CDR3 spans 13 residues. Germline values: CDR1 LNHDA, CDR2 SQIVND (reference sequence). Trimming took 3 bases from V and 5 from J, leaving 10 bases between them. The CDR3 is CASSIKAEYGYTF. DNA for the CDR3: TGTGCCAGTAGTATTAAGGCGGAGTATGGCTACACCTTC.

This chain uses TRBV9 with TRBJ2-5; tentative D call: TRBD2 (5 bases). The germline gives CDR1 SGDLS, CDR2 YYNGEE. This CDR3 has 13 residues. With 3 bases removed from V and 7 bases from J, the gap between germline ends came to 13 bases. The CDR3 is CASSEGDGGTQYF. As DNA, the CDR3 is TGTGCCAGCAGCGAGGGAGACGGAGGGACCCAGTACTTC.

CDR3 residues: CATSTGQGRVQPQHF. CDR3 DNA sequence: TGTGCCACCAGCACGGGACAGGGTAGGGTTCAGCCCCAGCATTTT. The chain is built from TRBV15 and TRBJ1-5; TRBD1 matches 9 bases. The CDR3 is 15 amino acids. The J segment lost 6 bases and the V segment lost 4 bases, leaving 7 bases of the junction unmatched. Germline loops: CDR1 LNHNV, CDR2 YYDKDF (reference sequence). The whole variable domain, remainder taken from reference TRBV15 and TRBJ1-5, is DAMVIQNPRYQVTQFGKPVTLSCSQTLNHNVMYWYQQKSSQAPKLLFHYYDKDFNNEADTPDNFQSRRPNTSFCFLDIRSPGLGDTAMYLCATSTGQGRVQPQHFGDGTRLSIL.

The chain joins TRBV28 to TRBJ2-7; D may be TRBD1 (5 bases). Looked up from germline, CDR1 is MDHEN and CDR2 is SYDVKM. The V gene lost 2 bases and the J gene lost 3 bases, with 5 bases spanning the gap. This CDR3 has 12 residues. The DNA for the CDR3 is TGTGCCAGCAGTTTAAGGGGCTACGAGCAGTACTTC. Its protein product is CASSLRGYEQYF.

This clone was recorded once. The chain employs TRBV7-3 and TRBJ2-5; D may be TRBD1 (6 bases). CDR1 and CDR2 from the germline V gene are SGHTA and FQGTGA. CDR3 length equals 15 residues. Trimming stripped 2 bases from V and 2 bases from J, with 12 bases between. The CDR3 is CASSLSSGTQETQYF. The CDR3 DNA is TGTGCCAGCAGCTTATCATCTGGGACACAAGAGACCCAGTACTTC.

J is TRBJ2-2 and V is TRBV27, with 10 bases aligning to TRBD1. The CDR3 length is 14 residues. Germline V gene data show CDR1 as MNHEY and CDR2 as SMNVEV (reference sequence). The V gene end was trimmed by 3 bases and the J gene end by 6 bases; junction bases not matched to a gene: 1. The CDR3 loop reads CASSLTGGSGELFF. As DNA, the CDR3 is TGTGCCAGCAGTTTGACAGGGGGCTCCGGGGAGCTGTTTTTT.

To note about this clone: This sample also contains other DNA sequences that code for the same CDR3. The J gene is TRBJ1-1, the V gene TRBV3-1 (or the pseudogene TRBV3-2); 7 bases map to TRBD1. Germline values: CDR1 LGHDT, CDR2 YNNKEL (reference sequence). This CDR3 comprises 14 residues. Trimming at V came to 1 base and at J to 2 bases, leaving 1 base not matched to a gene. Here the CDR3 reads CASSQGTGNTEAFF. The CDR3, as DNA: TGTGCCAGCAGCCAAGGGACAGGAAACACTGAAGCTTTCTTT.

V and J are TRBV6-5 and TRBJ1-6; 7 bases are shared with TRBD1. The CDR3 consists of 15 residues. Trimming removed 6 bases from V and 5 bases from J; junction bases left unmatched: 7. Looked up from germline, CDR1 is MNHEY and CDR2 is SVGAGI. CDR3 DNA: TGTGCCAGCAGCCAAGGACAGGTTAATAATTCACCCCTCCACTTT. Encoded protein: CASSQGQVNNSPLHF.

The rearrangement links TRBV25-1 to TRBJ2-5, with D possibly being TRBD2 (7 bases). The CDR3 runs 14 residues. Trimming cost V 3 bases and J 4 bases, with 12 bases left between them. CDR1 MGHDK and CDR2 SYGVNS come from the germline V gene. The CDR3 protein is CASSDFGGPETQYF. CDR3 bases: TGTGCCAGCAGTGATTTCGGGGGGCCAGAGACCCAGTACTTC. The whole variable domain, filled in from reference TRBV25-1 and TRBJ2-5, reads EADIYQTPRYLVIGTGKKITLECSQTMGHDKMYWYQQDPGMELHLIHYSYGVNSTEKGDLSSESTVSRIRTEHFPLTLESARPSHTSQYLCASSDFGGPETQYFGPGTRLLVL.

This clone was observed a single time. CDR3 nucleotide sequence: TGTGCCAGCTCCGAAGGACAGGGGTTTGTTCGCACTGAAGCTTTCTTT. Amino acid sequence: CASSEGQGFVRTEAFF. This chain joins TRBV18 and TRBJ1-1; 9 bases fit TRBD1. CDR3 size: 16 residues. V was pared by 6 bases and J by 4 bases, with 12 bases of the junction left unmatched. Germline V gene lookup returns CDR1 KGHSH and CDR2 LQKENI.

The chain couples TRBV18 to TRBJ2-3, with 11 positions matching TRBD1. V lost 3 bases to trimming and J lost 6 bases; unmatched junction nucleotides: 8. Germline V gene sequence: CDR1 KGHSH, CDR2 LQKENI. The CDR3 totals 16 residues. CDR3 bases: TGTGCCAGCTCACCGTCCGGGACAGGGGGTTCGGATACGCAGTATTTT. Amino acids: CASSPSGTGGSDTQYF.

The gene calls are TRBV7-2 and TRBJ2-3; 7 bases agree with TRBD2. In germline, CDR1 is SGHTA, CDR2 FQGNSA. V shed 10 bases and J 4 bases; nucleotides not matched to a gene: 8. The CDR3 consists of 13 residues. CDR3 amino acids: CATRGVLPDTQYF. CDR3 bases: TGTGCCACACGGGGGGTCCTCCCAGATACGCAGTATTTT. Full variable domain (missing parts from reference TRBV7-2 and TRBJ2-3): GAGVSQSPSNKVTEKGKDVELRCDPISGHTALYWYRQSLGQGLEFLIYFQGNSAPDKSGLPSDRFSAERTGGSVSTLTIQRTQQEDSAVYLCATRGVLPDTQYFGPGTRLTVL.

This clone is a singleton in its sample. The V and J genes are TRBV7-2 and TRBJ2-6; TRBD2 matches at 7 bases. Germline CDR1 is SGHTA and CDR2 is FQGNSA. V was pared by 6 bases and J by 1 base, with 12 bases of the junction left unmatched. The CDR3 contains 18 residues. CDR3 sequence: CASSYLRGSLSGANVLTF. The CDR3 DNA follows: TGTGCCAGCAGTTACTTACGCGGGAGTCTGTCTGGGGCCAACGTCCTGACTTTC.

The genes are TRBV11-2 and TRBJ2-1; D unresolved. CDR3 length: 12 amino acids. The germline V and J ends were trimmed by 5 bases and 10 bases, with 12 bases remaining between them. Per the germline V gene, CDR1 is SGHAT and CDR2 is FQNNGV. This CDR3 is CASSPPQTEQFF. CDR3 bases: TGTGCCAGCAGCCCACCTCAGACAGAGCAGTTCTTC.

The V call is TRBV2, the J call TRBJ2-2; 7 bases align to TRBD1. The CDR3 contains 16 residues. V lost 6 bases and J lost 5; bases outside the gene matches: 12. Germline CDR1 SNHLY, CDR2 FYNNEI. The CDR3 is CASRPKGAYSTGELFF. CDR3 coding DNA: TGTGCCAGCAGACCAAAGGGGGCCTATAGTACCGGGGAGCTGTTTTTT.

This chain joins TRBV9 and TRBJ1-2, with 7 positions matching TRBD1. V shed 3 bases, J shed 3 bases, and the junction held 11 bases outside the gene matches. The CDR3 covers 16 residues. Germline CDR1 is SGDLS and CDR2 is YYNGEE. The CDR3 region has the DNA TGTGCCAGCAGCGGAAGACGACAGGGCCTGGACTATGGCTACACCTTC. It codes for CASSGRRQGLDYGYTF.

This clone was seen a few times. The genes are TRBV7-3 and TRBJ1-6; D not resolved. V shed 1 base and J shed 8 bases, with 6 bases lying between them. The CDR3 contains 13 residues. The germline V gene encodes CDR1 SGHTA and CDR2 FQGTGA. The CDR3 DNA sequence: TGTGCCAGCAGCTTAAAGCCGGATTCACCCCTCCACTTT. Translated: CASSLKPDSPLHF.

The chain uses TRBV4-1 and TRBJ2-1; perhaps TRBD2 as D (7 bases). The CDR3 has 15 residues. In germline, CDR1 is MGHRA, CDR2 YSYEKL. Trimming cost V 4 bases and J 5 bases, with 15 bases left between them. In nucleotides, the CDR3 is TGCGCCAGCAGCCCGGGGGGCCTGAGGGACAATGAGCAGTTCTTC. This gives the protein CASSPGGLRDNEQFF.

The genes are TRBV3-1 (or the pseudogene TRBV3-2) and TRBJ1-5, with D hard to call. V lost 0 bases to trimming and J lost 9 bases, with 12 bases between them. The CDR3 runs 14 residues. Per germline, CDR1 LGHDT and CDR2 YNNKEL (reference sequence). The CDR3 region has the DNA TGTGCCAGCAGCCAAGAATCCCTGGGAGGGCCCCAGCATTTT. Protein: CASSQESLGGPQHF.

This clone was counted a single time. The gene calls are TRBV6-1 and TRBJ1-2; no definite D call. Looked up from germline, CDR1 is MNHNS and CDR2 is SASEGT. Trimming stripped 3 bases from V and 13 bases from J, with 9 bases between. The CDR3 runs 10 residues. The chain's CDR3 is CASSDARSTF. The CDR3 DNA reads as TGTGCCAGCAGTGACGCCCGGAGCACCTTC.

CDR3 in amino acids: CASSLGLSPYEQYF. DNA for the CDR3: TGTGCCAGCAGCTTGGGACTTTCCCCTTACGAGCAGTACTTC. The rearrangement links TRBV7-3 to TRBJ2-7; the D gene is possibly TRBD2 (6 bases). Trimming left V 3 bases short and J 4 bases short, with 13 bases between. CDR1 is SGHTA and CDR2 is FQGTGA in the germline V gene. This CDR3 contains 14 residues.

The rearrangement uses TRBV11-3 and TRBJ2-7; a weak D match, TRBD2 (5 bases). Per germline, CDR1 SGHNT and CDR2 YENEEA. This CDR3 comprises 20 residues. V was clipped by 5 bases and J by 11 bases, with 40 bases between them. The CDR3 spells CASSPSSGIYPPTFYGMEYF. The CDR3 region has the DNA TGTGCCAGCAGCCCTAGCTCGGGGATTTACCCTCCAACGTTTTATGGGATGGAGTACTTC.

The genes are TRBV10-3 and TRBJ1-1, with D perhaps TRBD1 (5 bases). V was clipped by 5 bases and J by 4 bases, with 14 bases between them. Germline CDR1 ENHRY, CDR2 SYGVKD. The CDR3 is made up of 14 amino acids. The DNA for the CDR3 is TGTGCCATCAGTAACCGGGGGGGAAGCACTGAAGCTTTCTTT. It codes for CAISNRGGSTEAFF.